The next 10 T cell receptor beta chains were all read from a single sample in a study of blood T cell repertoires in COVID-19. The assay was immunoSEQ multiplex PCR, and TCRdb's table has in-frame clones only and misses some. The sample includes around 120,000 clones, roughly 81% of them seen just once. The specimen sequenced was peripheral blood. These receptors came from a human donor in a cohort sampled during active COVID-19.

The rearrangement uses TRBV7-9 and TRBJ2-1; 8 bases line up with TRBD1. The trim removed 5 bases at V and 3 bases at J, leaving 6 bases unmatched. Germline V CDR1 and CDR2: SEHNR, FQNEAQ (reference sequence). This CDR3 has 15 amino acids. CDR3 sequence reads: CASSQGQGDYNEQFF. DNA for the CDR3: TGTGCCAGCAGCCAAGGACAGGGAGACTACAATGAGCAGTTCTTC. Together with reference TRBV7-9 and TRBJ2-1, the CDR3 gives the full variable domain: DTGVSQNPRHKITKRGQNVTFRCDPISEHNRLYWYRQTLGQGPEFLTYFQNEAQLEKSRLLSDRFSAERPKGSFSTLEIQRTEQGDSAMYLCASSQGQGDYNEQFFGPGTRLTVL.

This clone was recorded a few times. CDR3 sequence reads: CASSRLGANQPQHF. The CDR3 DNA is TGTGCCAGCAGCCGCCTGGGGGCAAATCAGCCCCAGCATTTT. The rearrangement links TRBV3-1 (or the pseudogene TRBV3-2) to TRBJ1-5, with a weak D call TRBD1 (6 bases). The CDR3 totals 14 residues. With 4 bases removed from V and 4 bases from J, the gap between germline ends came to 11 bases. Germline CDR1 reads LGHDT; CDR2 reads YNNKEL (reference sequence).

The chain combines TRBV27 with TRBJ2-5, with D possibly TRBD2 on 6 matching bases. Deletions cut 6 bases from V and 5 bases from J, with 16 bases between. Germline CDR1 is MNHEY and CDR2 is SMNVEV (reference sequence). The CDR3 runs 14 residues. This CDR3 reads CASRPHPGDETQYF. The CDR3 DNA follows: TGTGCCAGCAGGCCACACCCGGGGGACGAGACCCAGTACTTC.

The chain couples TRBV28 to TRBJ1-1; 8 positions match TRBD1. The CDR3 runs to 15 residues. V dropped 5 bases and J dropped 1; count of bases not matched to a gene: 6. CDR1 MDHEN and CDR2 SYDVKM come from the germline V gene. CDR3 bases: TGTGCCAGCAGTGCCTGGACAGGGTCGAACACTGAAGCTTTCTTT. Translation gives CASSAWTGSNTEAFF.

The chain links TRBV5-1 to TRBJ2-6; 9 bases are a match to TRBD2. V was clipped by 5 bases and J by 4 bases; unmatched bases: 19. This CDR3 comprises 20 residues. Germline CDR1 SGHRS, CDR2 YFSETQ. The CDR3 is CASRPAGGPGSTSGANVLTF. The CDR3 DNA follows: TGCGCCAGCAGACCGGCGGGGGGGCCCGGGTCTACTTCCGGGGCCAACGTCCTGACTTTC.

The V and J genes are TRBV7-8 and TRBJ1-1; no clear D gene. V lost 4 bases and J lost 0, with 12 bases in between. The CDR3 sequence is 15 residues long. The germline V gene encodes CDR1 SGHVS and CDR2 FQNEAQ. The CDR3 here is CASSSFRLMNTEAFF. The CDR3 region has the DNA TGTGCCAGCAGCTCTTTCAGACTGATGAACACTGAAGCTTTCTTT.

This chain joins TRBV4-3 and TRBJ2-2; 11 bases are shared with TRBD2. V lost 0 bases and J lost 6; bases outside the gene matches: 6. Per germline, CDR1 LGHNA and CDR2 YSLEER. CDR3 length: 17 residues. CDR3 DNA: TGCGCCAGCAGCCAAGATCTAGCGGGGGGTTACCCCGGGGAGCTGTTTTTT. Its translation: CASSQDLAGGYPGELFF.

The gene calls are TRBV5-1 and TRBJ1-4; 7 bases are a match to TRBD1. The length of the CDR3 is 14 residues. V lost 7 bases to trimming and J lost 3 bases; unmatched junction nucleotides: 6. The germline V gene encodes CDR1 SGHRS and CDR2 YFSETQ. CDR3 sequence reads: CASRLGTANEKLFF. The CDR3 nucleotides are TGCGCCAGCCGACTCGGGACAGCTAATGAAAAACTGTTTTTT.

This clone was picked up one time. The V call is TRBV24-1, the J call TRBJ2-2, with D uncertain. V lost 10 bases and J 4 bases, leaving 12 bases between the germline ends. The germline V gene has CDR1 KGHDR and CDR2 SFDVKD. The CDR3 has 13 residues. In nucleotides, the CDR3 is TGTGCCACGAGCCTGATGAGCACCGGGGAGCTGTTTTTT. Amino acid sequence: CATSLMSTGELFF.

This clone was found a few times. The V gene is TRBV7-9, the J gene TRBJ1-2; TRBD1 agrees at 7 bases. Germline CDR1 is SEHNR and CDR2 is FQNEAQ (reference sequence). V gave up 4 bases and J gave up 0 bases; unmatched junction bases: 8. This CDR3 is built from 16 residues. CDR3 nucleotide sequence: TGTGCCAGCAGCTCCTACAGGGGCCAAACTAACTATGGCTACACCTTC. This sequence encodes CASSSYRGQTNYGYTF.